Following are 20 T cell receptor beta chains from one sample sequenced in a study of control samples from healthy donors and cancer patients. Clones were read by immunoSEQ multiplex PCR, and TCRdb kept only the in-frame ones, dropping some. The repertoire holds 130,000 to 150,000 clones, 89% seen once, with 4.9% in the top ten. The sequenced sample was blood. These receptors all stem from a man aged 25 to 40 in good health.

This clone has more than one count but fewer than ten. Other DNA sequences in the sample encode the same CDR3. This sequence joins TRBV7-2 and TRBJ1-4; D not resolved. The CDR3 is 14 residues long. Trimming pared 1 base from V and 0 bases from J, leaving 3 bases between. Germline-derived CDR1 and CDR2 are SGHTA and FQGNSA. The CDR3 nucleotides read TGTGCCAGCAGCTTAGATGCAACTAATGAAAAACTGTTTTTT. Protein sequence: CASSLDATNEKLFF.

V and J are TRBV29-1 and TRBJ2-7; D is tentatively TRBD1 or TRBD2 (6 bases each). The CDR3 is 12 amino acids. V was shortened by 7 bases and J by 3 bases, with 13 bases between the two germline ends. Germline values: CDR1 SQVTM, CDR2 ANQGSEA. In nucleotides, the CDR3 is TGCAGCGGGGGGGACACACGCTACGAGCAGTACTTC. Encoded protein: CSGGDTRYEQYF.

In this sample, this clone turned up once. V usage is TRBV11-2 and J usage is TRBJ2-7; possibly TRBD1 for D (5 bases). Germline CDR1 is SGHAT and CDR2 is FQNNGV. The CDR3 consists of 12 residues. The V and J ends lost 0 bases and 6 bases respectively, with 6 bases between them. For the CDR3, the DNA is TGTGCCAGCAGCTTAGATAGGGGCGAGCAGTACTTC. Residues: CASSLDRGEQYF.

The J gene is TRBJ1-1, the V gene TRBV12-3 or TRBV12-4, with D uncertain. The V gene lost 8 bases and the J gene lost 11 bases, with 12 bases spanning the gap. This CDR3 comprises 10 residues. This CDR3 reads CASGTEFAFF. Here the CDR3 DNA reads TGTGCCAGCGGAACAGAGTTCGCTTTCTTT.

This sequence joins TRBV20-1 and TRBJ2-1; D remains unclear. CDR3 length: 12 residues. CDR1 DFQATT and CDR2 SNEGSKA come from the germline V gene (reference sequence). Trimming cost V 3 bases and J 3 bases, with 6 bases left between them. Here the CDR3 reads CSASLGYNEQFF. Here the CDR3 DNA reads TGCAGTGCTAGTCTGGGCTACAATGAGCAGTTCTTC.

The rearrangement joins TRBV7-6 to TRBJ2-7, with 11 bases lining up with TRBD2. Germline CDR1 reads SGHVS; CDR2 reads FNYEAQ. V lost 6 bases and J lost 4; bases outside the gene matches: 8. The CDR3 sequence is 15 residues long. DNA of the CDR3: TGTGCCAGCAGTTCCCCTAGCGGGAGGCTTTACGAGCAGTACTTC. This translates into CASSSPSGRLYEQYF.

This chain links TRBV30 with TRBJ1-2; possible D gene TRBD1, 5 bases. Germline loops: CDR1 GTSNPN, CDR2 SVGIG (reference sequence). The germline V and J ends were trimmed by 5 bases and 8 bases, with 18 bases remaining between them. The CDR3 extends over 13 amino acids. The CDR3 protein is CAWRLPGQGGYTF. The CDR3 DNA is TGTGCCTGGCGGCTCCCAGGACAAGGCGGCTACACCTTC.

The chain recombines TRBV24-1 with TRBJ2-4, with 9 bases identical to TRBD1. The J segment lost 7 bases and the V segment lost 4 bases, leaving 4 bases of the junction unmatched. The CDR3 extends over 14 amino acids. Looked up from germline, CDR1 is KGHDR and CDR2 is SFDVKD. CDR3 protein: CATSDRTGENIQYF. CDR3 coding DNA: TGTGCCACCAGTGACAGGACAGGGGAGAACATTCAGTACTTC.

The V and J genes are TRBV5-1 and TRBJ2-7, with a tentative D call TRBD2 (7 bases). Per the germline V gene, CDR1 is SGHRS and CDR2 is YFSETQ. This CDR3 spans 14 amino acids. V lost 4 bases, J lost 6 bases, and 17 bases lay in between. For the CDR3, the DNA is TGCGCCAGCAGCCCTGAGGGGGGGGCTCGCGAGCAGTACTTC. Translation: CASSPEGGAREQYF.

The V and J genes are TRBV4-2 and TRBJ1-4; no firm D call. The CDR3 has 14 residues. The germline V gene has CDR1 LGHNA and CDR2 YNFKEQ. V was pared by 0 bases and J by 3 bases, with 5 bases between. The DNA of the CDR3 is TGTGCCAGCAGCCAAGAGGGCTCTAATGAAAAACTGTTTTTT. It specifies CASSQEGSNEKLFF.

The genes are TRBV19 and TRBJ2-2; no clear D. The germline CDR1 and CDR2 sequences are LNHDA and SQIVND (reference sequence). The CDR3 is made up of 13 amino acids. Between the trimmed V and J ends, which lost 3 bases and 9 bases, there was a span of 11 bases. The CDR3 bases are TGTGCCAGTAGTATTAGGCCCGAGTGGGAGCTGTTTTTT. This translates into CASSIRPEWELFF.

This sequence joins TRBV7-8 and TRBJ2-1, with a tentative D call TRBD1 (5 bases). The CDR3 sequence is 14 residues long. Germline V gene data show CDR1 as SGHVS and CDR2 as FQNEAQ. Trimming cost V 7 bases and J 3 bases, with 13 bases left between them. Written as DNA, the CDR3 is TGTGCCAGCACCTCCAGGGCGCTCTACAATGAGCAGTTCTTC. Its translation is CASTSRALYNEQFF.

This chain connects TRBV19 to TRBJ1-1; TRBD1 matches 11 bases. Germline CDR1 reads LNHDA; CDR2 reads SQIVND (reference sequence). J gave up 0 bases and V 3 bases, and 0 bases lay outside the gene matches. The CDR3 runs to 15 residues. CDR3 DNA: TGTGCCAGTAGTATGGGACAGGGGGTGAACACTGAAGCTTTCTTT. This gives the protein CASSMGQGVNTEAFF. Full variable domain (missing parts from reference TRBV19 and TRBJ1-1): DGGITQSPKYLFRKEGQNVTLSCEQNLNHDAMYWYRQDPGQGLRLIYYSQIVNDFQKGDIAEGYSVSREKKESFPLTVTSAQKNPTAFYLCASSMGQGVNTEAFFGQGTRLTVV.

This clone was seen a single time. The chain couples TRBV12-3 or TRBV12-4 to TRBJ1-2; 7 bases are shared with TRBD1. Trimming at V came to 6 bases and at J to 6 bases, leaving 1 base not matched to a gene. The CDR3 contains 11 residues. CDR3 region: CASRQGDGYTF. The CDR3 nucleotides are TGTGCCAGCAGGCAGGGGGATGGCTACACCTTC.

This chain joins TRBV7-3 and TRBJ2-1; 11 nucleotides match TRBD2. Germline trimming cut 4 bases from V and 2 bases from J; bases unmatched to any gene: 4. The V gene's germline CDR1 is SGHTA and CDR2 FQGTGA. The CDR3 is made up of 16 amino acids. CDR3 loop: CASSSPTSGTYNEQFF. DNA for the CDR3: TGTGCCAGCAGCTCCCCGACTAGCGGGACCTACAATGAGCAGTTCTTC.

J is TRBJ2-7 and V is TRBV5-1; D might be TRBD2 (5 bases). Per germline, CDR1 SGHRS and CDR2 YFSETQ. CDR3 size: 14 residues. Trimming stripped 7 bases from V and 1 base from J, with 15 bases between. CDR3 coding DNA: TGCGCCAGCCTTGGACTTACGAGGTCCTACGAGCAGTACTTC. Translating it yields CASLGLTRSYEQYF.

This sequence joins TRBV7-9 and TRBJ2-2; D unclear. This CDR3 spans 16 amino acids. The V gene lost 1 base and the J gene lost 1 base, with 10 bases spanning the gap. The V gene's germline CDR1 is SEHNR and CDR2 FQNEAQ (reference sequence). As DNA, the CDR3 is TGTGCCAGCAGCTTAGATTATGGTTTGAACACCGGGGAGCTGTTTTTT. It translates to CASSLDYGLNTGELFF.

The J gene is TRBJ1-2, the V gene TRBV10-3; TRBD1 is a possible D gene (5 bases). The CDR3 is made up of 15 amino acids. Trimming removed 0 bases at V and 4 bases at J, with 12 bases between. CDR1 and CDR2 from the germline V gene are ENHRY and SYGVKD. CDR3: CAISESGRDSYGYTF. CDR3 coding DNA: TGTGCCATCAGTGAGTCGGGCAGGGATTCCTATGGCTACACCTTC.

This clone was seen only once. The rearrangement joins TRBV24-1 to TRBJ2-2; D is undetermined. V was shortened by 10 bases and J by 6 bases, with 11 bases between the two germline ends. The germline gives CDR1 KGHDR, CDR2 SFDVKD. The CDR3 contains 12 residues. CDR3 in DNA: TGTGCCACGGGCGAGGATGCCGGGGAGCTGTTTTTT. Protein product: CATGEDAGELFF.

The rearrangement joins TRBV9 to TRBJ2-1, with 11 nucleotides matching TRBD2. V lost 0 bases, J lost 6 bases, and 5 bases stayed unmatched. In germline, CDR1 is SGDLS, CDR2 YYNGEE. This CDR3 has 16 residues. As DNA, the CDR3 is TGTGCCAGCAGCGTAGGGGGGACTAGCGGTCTCAATGAGCAGTTCTTC. Its translation is CASSVGGTSGLNEQFF.